This T cell receptor beta chain was retrieved from a study of CD8 T cells in Susac syndrome. The germline gives CDR1 LGHNA, CDR2 YNFKEQ. The CDR3 extends over 11 amino acids. V was pared by 2 bases and J by 7 bases, with 3 bases between. Reverse transcription used about 0.45 to 1 ug RNA and random hexamers. TCRdb ran MiXCR on the immunoSEQ multiplex PCR reads and lists one entry per CDR3 protein. The sample has roughly 180,000 distinct CDR3 sequences; roughly 94% are singletons. The sequence was obtained from a human donor with Susac syndrome. The sample comprised CD4+ T cells from PBMCs. The chain has TRBV4-2 and TRBJ2-1; D unresolved. The chain's CDR3 is CASSQLNEQFF. The CDR3 coding sequence is TGTGCCAGCAGCCAACTAAATGAGCAGTTCTTC.